This T cell receptor (beta chain) appears in the sequencing data of a study of TIL therapy for anti-PD-1-resistant metastatic lung cancer. The immunoSEQ assay was v3. Some clones are missing from TCRdb's copy, which holds only in-frame ones; the method was immunoSEQ multiplex PCR. The sample lists under 60,000 clones, about 86% seen once, with approximately 5.1% in the top ten. Time point noted: pre-treatment sample, taken before nivolumab and TIL therapy. This CDR3 comprises 15 residues. Germline CDR1 SGHTA, CDR2 FQGNSA. V shed 5 bases and J 1 base; nucleotides not matched to a gene: 3. The source of this sequence is a person aged 25-79 years with non-small cell lung cancer. The sequences come from blood, collected at baseline. V and J are TRBV7-2 and TRBJ2-3; 10 nucleotides match TRBD2. CDR3 sequence: CASSPSGGGTDTQYF. The CDR3 DNA reads as TGTGCCAGCAGCCCCAGCGGGGGGGGCACAGATACGCAGTATTTT.